The 5 T cell receptor beta chains below come from one sample, sequenced in a study of cytomegalovirus exposure and HLA in healthy donors (dated by TCRdb to about 2017). The method was the immunoSEQ multiplex PCR assay. The source is immuneACCESS, and TCRdb retained only in-frame sequences with V and J called. Part of the clones is not carried over; for the studies checked, unresolved V genes explain less than half of this, and the remainder is unexplained. The sample records around 200,000 clones, roughly 80% of which are singletons. The top ten hold approximately 3% of the sample. The sample comprised PBMCs. The receptor source for this set is a woman between 18 and 30 years old in good health and CMV-seropositive.

V usage is TRBV5-6 and J usage is TRBJ1-1; 9 nucleotides align to TRBD1. Germline V gene lookup returns CDR1 SGHDT and CDR2 YYEEEE. This CDR3 is built from 15 residues. The V segment lost 7 bases and the J segment 5 bases; nucleotides outside the gene matches: 12. CDR3 bases: TGTGCCAGCTGGGGGAGGGACAGGGTGTGGACTGAAGCTTTCTTT. The encoded protein is CASWGRDRVWTEAFF. The variable domain in full, with the rest retrieved from reference TRBV5-6 and TRBJ1-1, is DAGVTQSPTHLIKTRGQQVTLRCSPKSGHDTVSWYQQALGQGPQFIFQYYEEEERQRGNFPDRFSGHQFPNYSSELNVNALLLGDSALYLCASWGRDRVWTEAFFGQGTRLTVV.

The chain joins TRBV15 to TRBJ2-5; 8 nucleotides match TRBD1. Germline CDR1 LNHNV, CDR2 YYDKDF (reference sequence). This CDR3 has 16 amino acids. The junction had 13 bases not matched to a gene; V was cut back by 5 bases and J by 5 bases. In nucleotides, the CDR3 is TGTGCCACCAGCGTCGACAGGGGTCTGGGGATTGAGACCCAGTACTTC. This codes for CATSVDRGLGIETQYF.

V usage is TRBV4-3 and J usage is TRBJ2-1; 9 nucleotides agree with TRBD2. Germline CDR1 is LGHNA and CDR2 is YSLEER. The CDR3 contains 14 residues. With 1 base clipped from V and 9 bases from J, the junction kept 4 bases outside the gene matches. The CDR3 loop reads CASSQGGLAFEQFF. In nucleotides, the CDR3 is TGCGCCAGCAGCCAAGGGGGACTAGCATTTGAGCAGTTCTTC.

This chain uses TRBV6-4 with TRBJ2-7, with D possibly matching TRBD2 (6 bases). The CDR3 loop spans 13 amino acids. Germline V lookup: CDR1 MRHNA, CDR2 SNTAGT. Between the trimmed V and J ends, which lost 2 bases and 3 bases, there was a span of 8 bases. As DNA, the CDR3 is TGTGCCAGCAGTGACCAGGAGGGCTACGAGCAGTACTTC. Translated, it gives CASSDQEGYEQYF.

This clone was detected once. The genes are TRBV19 and TRBJ2-2; 12 nucleotides match TRBD1. This CDR3 is 18 amino acids long. CDR1 LNHDA and CDR2 SQIVND come from the germline V gene (reference sequence). Trimming removed 8 bases from V and 4 bases from J; junction bases left unmatched: 14. This CDR3 is CASSLSGQGAWGTGELFF. The CDR3 bases are TGTGCCAGTTCCCTTTCGGGACAGGGGGCTTGGGGCACCGGGGAGCTGTTTTTT.